This TCR beta chain is drawn from a study of cytomegalovirus exposure and HLA in healthy donors. From germline, CDR1 is SEHNR and CDR2 FQNEAQ (reference sequence). The ends were cut back, 3 bases at V and 1 base at J, with 6 bases in the middle. This CDR3 has 13 residues. PCR primers comprised 60 Vbeta and 13 Jbeta primers. Clones were sequenced by immunoSEQ multiplex PCR, and TCRdb holds only the in-frame ones, with some missing. The sample lists about 210,000 clones, about 82% seen once, with approximately 2.9% in the top ten. The sequence was collected from a young man in good health and CMV-seronegative. The sequenced sample consisted of PBMCs. The V and J genes are TRBV7-9 and TRBJ1-1; D call uncertain. CDR3 protein: CASSFEANTEAFF. In DNA, the CDR3 is TGTGCCAGCAGCTTTGAGGCGAACACTGAAGCTTTCTTT.